This entry features one TCR beta chain sequence. Germline loops: CDR1 LNHDA, CDR2 SQIVND (reference sequence). This CDR3 region has 14 residues. Trimming shortened V by 2 bases and J by 4 bases, and 6 bases separated the two germline ends. These data belong to a study of blood T cell repertoires in COVID-19. Study background: Collection of acute and convalescent COVID-19 samples took place in the United States, Italy and Spain. In each case, the material was cDNA or gDNA derived from T cells, B-cell-depleted T cells, or PBMCs.

In the study's own analysis: Counts of nucleated cells, estimated from reference gene primer amplification, were obtained. TCRdb's copy holds only in-frame clones and misses some; the assay was immunoSEQ multiplex PCR. Clonal size and the V and J genes are those of that table, whereas D and trimming came from the DNA. Of 7,000 to 9,000 clones in the sample, approximately 80% were seen once. This chain uses TRBV19 with TRBJ1-6; possible D gene TRBD1, 6 bases. The source is a human donor in a cohort sampled during active COVID-19. The specimen sequenced was peripheral blood. The CDR3 DNA is TGTGCCAGTAGTATACAGGGGTATAATTCACCCCTCCACTTT. Translated, it gives CASSIQGYNSPLHF.